The source of this T cell receptor (beta chain) is a study of T cells in Graves' hyperthyroidism and ophthalmopathy (dated by TCRdb to the late 2010s). Broadly, across the study: Peripheral blood samples were taken at initial diagnosis, before any treatment was given. Once sampling was done, hyperthyroidism patients were given methimazole at a starting dose of 30 mg daily, whereas ophthalmopathy patients were given high-dose intravenous methylprednisolone. In addition, the study compared T-cell repertoires in thyroid tissue and in blood from six Graves' hyperthyroidism patients. The paper reports TCR Vbeta CDR3 sequencing of approximately 140 peripheral blood samples: around 45 ophthalmopathy, fewer than 80 hyperthyroidism and around 17 progressor patients. The roughly 100 discovery patients were randomly split 7:3 into training and test sets. A discovery cohort of about 100 patients, about 40 with Graves' ophthalmopathy and about 58 with stable Graves' hyperthyroidism, was used to find distinguishing TCR V-J signatures. An independent validation cohort of 18 to 20 hyperthyroidism patients and roughly 16 patients who later progressed to ophthalmopathy tested prospective prediction of ophthalmopathy. The full study reports these points: A model built on a 13 V-J signature distinguished ophthalmopathy from stable hyperthyroidism, reaching 85% to 90% sensitivity and about 81% specificity in cross-validation and 80%/75% in testing. Most expanded thyroid clonotypes (frequency above 0.001) were also detected in blood, a finding suggesting that blood repertoires may reflect thyroid immune responses. No statistical method was used to set the sample size in advance, and investigators knew the group allocation. In validation, the model predicted progression to ophthalmopathy a median of about 6.8 months before onset, with about 64% sensitivity and roughly 79% specificity.

The TCR beta CDR3 regions were amplified from the RNA transcripts. For the first round of RT-PCR on the TCR CDR3, the HTBI primer set was used together with the Qiagen OneStep RT-PCR kit. The libraries were constructed in a second round of multiplex PCR and then size-selected and purified. Paired-end sequencing of the libraries was performed with 100 bp reads on an Illumina HiSeq2000. The authors' analysis ran thus. SOAPnuke was used to process the raw data, removing reads that contained adapters or uncalled bases, had a mean Phred below 15, or lacked an exact match to the constant primer or identifier. COPE v1.2.5 was used to merge high-quality paired reads, and clonotypes were defined as unique nucleotide sequences. MiTCR v1.1 was used to align clonotypes to the IMGT TRBV, TRBD and TRBJ reference segments. Only V-J combinations with frequency above 0.0001, covering about 99% of repertoires, were analysed. A TCS score was defined as the ratio of F50 (clonal expansion) to E x V (chaos), with BLOSUM62-based TCRdist applied between CDR3 peptides within each V-J. Welch's t-statistics and random forest reduced 514 V-J features to 10 to 15, which were used in a naive Bayes classifier (R e1071). TCRdb redid the processing of the public reads, applying fastp at Q25 and MiXCR, and retained in-frame beta chains. CDR3 protein sequences are deduplicated, and each keeps its most common genes and DNA. In this record, the V and J calls reflect TCRdb's handling and not the investigators' own analysis. For this sample there are roughly 570,000 distinct CDR3 sequences; around a sixth appear just once. In total, the top ten clones hold under 7.5% of the sample.

V and J are trimmed by 0 bases and 0 bases, and the gene matches miss 12 bases of the junction. CDR1 and CDR2, looked up from the germline V gene, are MNHEY and SVGAGI. The CDR3 runs 20 amino acids, cysteine and phenylalanine included. Only CDR3 DNA is held: 60 bases, read in frame from base 1. Stable Graves' hyperthyroidism was defined as no progression to ophthalmopathy during 18 months of follow-up. Hyperthyroidism patients were aged 18 to 65 years and newly diagnosed, with disease duration of less than 2 months. Exclusion was applied to patients with uncontrolled infections, other autoimmune diseases, pregnancy or lactation. Diagnoses were established on the basis of clinical symptoms, serum thyroxine and TRAb, thyroid ultrasound, and orbital computed tomography. PBMCs were isolated from 7.5 to 10 ml of fresh peripheral blood by Ficoll-Paque density gradient centrifugation. Total RNA was extracted using Trizol reagent, and RNA quality was assessed on an Agilent 2100 Bioanalyzer.

For this clonotype: The antigen this receptor binds is unknown. Per-base qualities were not stored, and no clone one base away is much larger.

The sequenced material came from blood. The sequence came from a woman in her 30s with Graves' hyperthyroidism. The V gene is TRBV6-5 and the J gene is TRBJ2-7; 12 bases in the junction line up with TRBD1. The CDR3 reads CASSYSLPGQGASSSYEQYF. The DNA reads TGTGCCAGCAGTTACTCACTACCGGGACAGGGGGCTTCTAGCTCCTACGAGCAGTACTTC.